The 5 T cell receptor beta chains given below trace back to one sample, sequenced in a study of blood T cell repertoires in COVID-19 (dated by TCRdb to 2019 to 2021). Library generation was performed with the immunoSEQ multiplex PCR assay. The source is immuneACCESS, and TCRdb retained only in-frame sequences with V and J called. Part of the clones is not carried over; for the studies checked, unresolved V genes explain less than half of this, and the remainder is unexplained. Present in this sample are more than 200,000 clones, 80% to 90% of which were seen just once. The leading ten clones occupy roughly 10% of the sample. What was sequenced was peripheral blood. The receptors here all came from a woman of 80 years or more with COVID-19, enrolled during active disease.

The rearrangement links TRBV27 to TRBJ1-4, with D possibly matching TRBD1 (6 bases). Germline values: CDR1 MNHEY, CDR2 SMNVEV (reference sequence). This CDR3 has 14 residues. The V and J ends lost 5 bases and 10 bases respectively, with 17 bases between them. In nucleotides, the CDR3 is TGTGCCAGCAGTGATACAGGGCTCCTCGGAAAACTGTTTTTT. This encodes CASSDTGLLGKLFF.

V is TRBV6-5 and J is TRBJ1-3; D is undetermined. V lost 7 bases and J lost 0, with 10 bases in between. The CDR3 totals 14 residues. Germline CDR1 is MNHEY and CDR2 is SVGAGI. The CDR3 region has the DNA TGTGCCAGCACCTACGAGATCTCTGGAAACACCATATATTTT. Amino acid sequence: CASTYEISGNTIYF.

V gene TRBV6-2 or TRBV6-3 combines with J gene TRBJ2-7; 8 bases agree with TRBD2. V shed 5 bases and J 3 bases; nucleotides not matched to a gene: 12. CDR1 is MNHEY, CDR2 SVGEGT, per germline. The CDR3 spans 16 residues. The DNA of the CDR3 is TGTGCCAGCAGTGGATTTCGTAGCGGGAAGAGCTACGAGCAGTACTTC. As protein: CASSGFRSGKSYEQYF.

This sequence joins TRBV3-1 (or the pseudogene TRBV3-2) and TRBJ1-4, with 8 nucleotides matching TRBD1. With 4 bases clipped from V and 6 bases from J, the junction kept 16 bases outside the gene matches. CDR3 length: 18 residues. Per germline, CDR1 LGHDT and CDR2 YNNKEL (reference sequence). For the CDR3, the DNA is TGTGCCAGCAGCCTAAAGTGGGACAGGACCGCACTGGATGAAAAACTGTTTTTT. Protein product: CASSLKWDRTALDEKLFF.

The chain links TRBV6-5 to TRBJ1-1; 7 bases are shared with TRBD1. CDR1 and CDR2 from the germline V gene are MNHEY and SVGAGI. There are 13 residues in the CDR3. Trimming at V came to 7 bases and at J to 5 bases, leaving 7 bases not matched to a gene. CDR3 sequence: CASKGDSSTEAFF. The CDR3 DNA sequence: TGTGCCAGCAAGGGGGACAGCTCGACTGAAGCTTTCTTT.